Listed below are T cell receptor beta chains from one sample, sequenced in a study of human T cells and chemical hapten exposure. TCRdb itself ran the RACE reads through MiXCR, one entry per CDR3 protein. Among about 90,000 distinct CDR3 sequences listed, roughly 11% were seen once. The sample consisted of whole blood, taken in connection with sensitization to the hapten diphenylcyclopropenone (DPC). These receptors were taken from a woman in her thirties with alopecia areata. Some clones in this sample may be carry-over from other donors' samples. Each CDR3 is given with its conserved first and last residue.

TRBV4-2	TRBJ2-3	CASSQGASMDTQYF
TRBV14	TRBJ1-5	CASSQAPGTEHQPQHF
TRBV2	TRBJ1-1	CASSYGRGNTEAFF
TRBV21-1	TRBJ1-1	CASSKDSAEAFF
TRBV29-1	TRBJ1-1	CSGGGGMNTEAFF
TRBV28	TRBJ2-3	CASRTAGGQGTDTQYF
TRBV9	TRBJ2-4	CASSVDRSGNIQYF
TRBV10-2	TRBJ1-5	CASSESGNNQPQHF
TRBV4-1	TRBJ2-1	CASSAGQGAREQFF
TRBV3-1	TRBJ2-5	CASSQGRTGGMKTQYF
TRBV28	TRBJ1-2	CASSPDRARYGYTF
TRBV12-3/TRBV12-4	TRBJ1-6	CASSLSSYNSPLHF
TRBV7-2	TRBJ1-1	CASSLGQSNTEAFF